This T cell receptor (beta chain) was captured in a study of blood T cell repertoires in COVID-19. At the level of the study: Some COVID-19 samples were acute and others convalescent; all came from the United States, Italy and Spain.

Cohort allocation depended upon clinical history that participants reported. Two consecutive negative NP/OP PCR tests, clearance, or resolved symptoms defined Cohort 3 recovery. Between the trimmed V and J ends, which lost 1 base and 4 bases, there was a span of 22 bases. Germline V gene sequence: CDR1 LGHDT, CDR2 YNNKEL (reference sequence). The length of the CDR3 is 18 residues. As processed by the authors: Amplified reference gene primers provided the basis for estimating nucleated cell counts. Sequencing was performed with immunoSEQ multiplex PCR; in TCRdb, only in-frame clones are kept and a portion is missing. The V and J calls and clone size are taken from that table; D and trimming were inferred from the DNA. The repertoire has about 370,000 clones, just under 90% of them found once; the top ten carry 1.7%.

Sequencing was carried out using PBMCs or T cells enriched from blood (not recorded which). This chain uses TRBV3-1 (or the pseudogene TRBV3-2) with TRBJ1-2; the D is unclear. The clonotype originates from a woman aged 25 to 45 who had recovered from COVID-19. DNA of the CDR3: TGTGCCAGCAGCCAAGTAGGAGACCGAAGCACCCTATCCTATGGCTACACCTTC. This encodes CASSQVGDRSTLSYGYTF.